Presented here are 15 T cell receptor beta chains from one specimen sequenced in a study of CD8+ T cells in alopecia areata listed by TCRdb under 2018. Per the publication, the time point label means: baseline before oral tofacitinib. The library was built by means of the immunoSEQ multiplex PCR assay. RNA was extracted from all samples and reverse transcribed into cDNA as template for TCR sequencing. Drawn from immuneACCESS, this table holds only the in-frame rearrangements with V and J called that TCRdb kept. Clones are partly lost; checked studies trace under half to an unresolved V gene and leave the rest unexplained. In this sample the table shows over 150,000 clones, roughly 59% of which occur a single time. Clones ranked in the top ten supply over 1.5% of the sample. The sequences come from CD4+ T cells sorted from blood, collected at week 0. These receptors were collected from a human donor with alopecia areata.

The CDR3 protein is CSVVGTGTRAYGYTF. CDR3 DNA sequence: TGCAGCGTTGTGGGTACGGGGACGCGAGCATATGGCTACACCTTC. The chain links TRBV29-1 to TRBJ1-2, with a possible D match to TRBD1 (5 bases). Germline-derived CDR1 and CDR2 are SQVTM and ANQGSEA. V lost 4 bases and J 5 bases, leaving 20 bases between the germline ends. This CDR3 region has 15 residues.

This clone was seen a few times. The CDR3 loop reads CTTGETRGYGYTF. As DNA, the CDR3 is TGCACCACCGGGGAGACCCGTGGCTATGGCTACACCTTC. V gene TRBV29-1 combines with J gene TRBJ1-2; D is uncertain. There are 13 residues in the CDR3. From germline, CDR1 is SQVTM and CDR2 ANQGSEA.

The rearrangement uses TRBV7-2 and TRBJ1-2; weak D call: TRBD1 (5 bases). Trimming removed 4 bases at V and 4 bases at J, with 25 bases between. CDR3 length equals 18 residues. Germline CDR1 reads SGHTA; CDR2 reads FQGNSA. The CDR3 loop reads CASSSYSPGTGSSYGYTF. CDR3 DNA: TGTGCCAGCAGCTCATACAGTCCCGGGACCGGTTCGAGCTATGGCTACACCTTC.

V usage is TRBV30 and J usage is TRBJ2-3, with D possibly matching TRBD1 (5 bases). This CDR3 comprises 15 residues. The V and J ends lost 0 bases and 0 bases respectively, with 10 bases between them. The germline CDR1 and CDR2 sequences are GTSNPN and SVGIG (reference sequence). CDR3 amino acids: CAWSVAAGSTDTQYF. The DNA for the CDR3 is TGTGCCTGGAGTGTGGCTGCAGGGAGCACAGATACGCAGTATTTT.

The CDR3 DNA is TGCGCCAGCAGCCATGGGGACAGGGAGCTCTATGGCTACACCTTC. It is translated as CASSHGDRELYGYTF. The chain is built from TRBV4-3 and TRBJ1-2; 9 nucleotides match TRBD1. Per the germline V gene, CDR1 is LGHNA and CDR2 is YSLEER. The CDR3 length is 15 residues. V shed 3 bases and J 4 bases; nucleotides not matched to a gene: 6.

The chain uses TRBV30 and TRBJ1-3; tentative D call: TRBD1 (5 bases). CDR1 is GTSNPN, CDR2 SVGIG, per germline (reference sequence). This CDR3 region has 15 residues. V was clipped by 2 bases and J by 7 bases, with 18 bases between them. The CDR3 DNA reads TGTGCCTGGAGTCCCCGGACTATAACAGGCAACACCATATATTTT. Amino acids: CAWSPRTITGNTIYF.

The count of this clone is one. The chain combines TRBV28 with TRBJ2-1, with TRBD2 matching 9 bases. Per germline, CDR1 MDHEN and CDR2 SYDVKM. The CDR3 runs 12 residues. The ends lost 8 bases at V and 9 bases at J; junction bases unmatched: 5. The CDR3 nucleotides read TGTGCCAGCGGACTAGCGCATGGTGAGCAGTTCTTC. It translates to CASGLAHGEQFF.

In its sample, this clone was seen once. The V gene is TRBV29-1, the J gene TRBJ1-2; D is perhaps TRBD1 (5 bases). There are 13 residues in the CDR3. Germline V gene data show CDR1 as SQVTM and CDR2 as ANQGSEA. V was trimmed by 3 bases and J by 9 bases, leaving 17 bases between them. Here the CDR3 DNA reads TGCAGCGTTGATAATGGGCAGGGTCAGCGCTACACCTTC. Its translation is CSVDNGQGQRYTF.

V is TRBV4-3 and J is TRBJ1-2; possible D gene TRBD1, 6 bases. The CDR3 consists of 15 residues. Trimming cost V 0 bases and J 8 bases, with 16 bases left between them. Germline CDR1 LGHNA, CDR2 YSLEER. The CDR3 loop is CASSQEAQGLGGYTF. In DNA, the CDR3 is TGCGCCAGCAGCCAAGAGGCACAGGGTTTAGGCGGCTACACCTTC.

The CDR3 protein is CASSLGLAGGLGKTQYF. DNA for the CDR3: TGTGCCAGCAGCTTGGGACTAGCGGGGGGCCTCGGGAAGACCCAGTACTTC. The chain links TRBV11-2 to TRBJ2-5; 15 nucleotides agree with TRBD2. The CDR3 extends over 17 amino acids. CDR1 SGHAT and CDR2 FQNNGV come from the germline V gene. V was clipped by 3 bases and J by 6 bases; unmatched bases: 8.

As for this clone: Different DNA sequences within this sample yield the same CDR3. J is TRBJ1-1 and V is TRBV4-3; D remains ambiguous. The CDR3 runs to 14 residues. Trimming removed 0 bases from V and 2 bases from J, with 7 bases in between. Germline lookup yields CDR1 LGHNA and CDR2 YSLEER. Here the CDR3 DNA reads TGCGCCAGCAGCCAAGATTTAGTTAACACTGAAGCTTTCTTT. Its protein is CASSQDLVNTEAFF.

This clone has a handful of counts. This chain joins TRBV4-3 and TRBJ2-5, with D perhaps TRBD2 (5 bases). The germline V gene encodes CDR1 LGHNA and CDR2 YSLEER. The V end was cut by 0 bases, the J end by 3 bases, with 11 bases between. CDR3 length: 15 residues. The CDR3 nucleotides read TGCGCCAGCAGCCAAGAGTTGGGGAGAGAAGAGACCCAGTACTTC. Encoded protein: CASSQELGREETQYF.

The chain employs TRBV5-6 and TRBJ2-7; 7 positions agree with TRBD1. CDR1 SGHDT and CDR2 YYEEEE come from the germline V gene. Germline trimming cut 6 bases from V and 6 bases from J; bases unmatched to any gene: 21. This CDR3 region has 17 residues. This CDR3 reads CASNFGSGQVGNSEQYF. CDR3 DNA sequence: TGTGCCAGCAACTTTGGATCCGGACAGGTGGGGAATTCCGAGCAGTACTTC.

This chain joins TRBV30 and TRBJ1-2, with D possibly matching TRBD1 (6 bases). The CDR3 runs 11 residues. Trimming stripped 7 bases from V and 7 bases from J, with 13 bases between. The germline V gene encodes CDR1 GTSNPN and CDR2 SVGIG (reference sequence). For the CDR3, the DNA is TGTGCCTCGGGGGGCGTCTTTGGCTACACCTTC. As protein: CASGGVFGYTF.

The chain couples TRBV7-3 to TRBJ2-2, with D perhaps TRBD1 (5 bases). CDR1 and CDR2 from the germline V gene are SGHTA and FQGTGA. This CDR3 has 17 amino acids. V dropped 2 bases and J dropped 4 bases, with 17 bases sitting between them. The CDR3 spells CASSLDVWQGSTGELFF. CDR3 nucleotides: TGTGCCAGCAGCTTAGACGTGTGGCAGGGTAGCACCGGGGAGCTGTTTTTT. Based on the CDR3 plus reference TRBV7-3 and TRBJ2-2, the full variable domain is GAGVSQTPSNKVTEKGKYVELRCDPISGHTALYWYRQSLGQGPEFLIYFQGTGAADDSGLPNDRFFAVRPEGSVSTLKIQRTERGDSAVYLCASSLDVWQGSTGELFFGEGSRLTVL.